These 20 T cell receptor beta chains came from one sample sequenced in a study of shared clonotypes between healthy human individuals. Data came from immunoSEQ multiplex PCR; TCRdb stores just in-frame clones and leaves some out. The table lists millions of clones, 85% to 95% of them singletons. Sequencing used naive CD4+ T cells sorted from blood. Subset here: CD45RA+ positively selected. These TCRs come from a man aged 18-30 years in good health.

The rearrangement joins TRBV2 to TRBJ2-1, with D perhaps matching TRBD1 (6 bases). V was trimmed by 6 bases and J by 12 bases, leaving 15 bases between them. CDR3 length: 12 residues. Germline assignment: CDR1 SNHLY and CDR2 FYNNEI. DNA of the CDR3: TGTGCCAGCAGACCCCCCGGGACACTGCAGTTCTTC. Protein sequence: CASRPPGTLQFF.

This rearrangement joins TRBV5-1 to TRBJ1-6, with a weak D call TRBD1 (6 bases). Trimming removed 4 bases from V and 16 bases from J, with 21 bases in between. The CDR3 extends over 14 amino acids. Germline CDR1 and CDR2: SGHRS and YFSETQ. The CDR3 is CASSPGGGGRGLHF. CDR3 DNA: TGCGCCAGCAGCCCCGGTGGGGGGGGGCGCGGACTCCACTTT.

This chain connects TRBV29-1 to TRBJ1-5; 7 bases map to TRBD1. From germline, CDR1 is SQVTM and CDR2 ANQGSEA. The V gene end was trimmed by 1 base and the J gene end by 10 bases; junction bases not matched to a gene: 7. The CDR3 has 13 residues. The CDR3 sequence is CSVEGEQGNPQHF. DNA of the CDR3: TGCAGCGTTGAAGGTGAACAGGGGAACCCCCAGCATTTT.

The V and J genes are TRBV4-1 and TRBJ2-7; D perhaps matches TRBD2 (5 bases). V gave up 4 bases and J gave up 1 base, with 11 bases separating them. The CDR3 covers 14 residues. CDR1 is MGHRA and CDR2 is YSYEKL in the germline V gene. The CDR3, as DNA: TGCGCCAGCAGCCGCCCGGGGATTTCCTACGAGCAGTACTTC. As protein: CASSRPGISYEQYF.

About this clone: The junction departs from the called germline gene at one end, perhaps through a read error. The V gene is TRBV5-4, the J gene TRBJ2-7; 8 bases agree with TRBD1. The CDR3 totals 15 residues. Germline values: CDR1 SGHNT, CDR2 YYREEE (reference sequence). The CDR3 region has the DNA TGCGCCAGCAGCCAACAGCGGACAGGGACCTACGAGCAGTACTTC. As protein: CASSQQRTGTYEQYF.

The rearrangement links TRBV7-6 to TRBJ2-3; 9 bases fit TRBD2. Trimming took 11 bases from V and 2 from J; bases not matched to a gene: 8. Germline-derived CDR1 and CDR2 are SGHVS and FNYEAQ. The CDR3 contains 14 residues. The CDR3 is CASMLAGATDTQYF. The DNA of the CDR3 is TGTGCCTCAATGTTAGCGGGGGCCACAGATACGCAGTATTTT.

This sequence joins TRBV6-5 and TRBJ1-2; D possibly corresponds to TRBD1 (5 bases). This CDR3 contains 11 residues. The germline CDR1 and CDR2 sequences are MNHEY and SVGAGI. V was trimmed by 2 bases and J by 8 bases, leaving 6 bases between them. CDR3 DNA sequence: TGTGCCAGCAGTTACAGGGGAGGCTACACCTTC. It yields the protein CASSYRGGYTF.

The chain couples TRBV28 to TRBJ1-5, with TRBD1 as a possible D gene (6 bases). Trimming shortened V by 3 bases and J by 2 bases, and 11 bases separated the two germline ends. Germline CDR1 and CDR2: MDHEN and SYDVKM. The CDR3 runs to 15 residues. CDR3 residues: CASSLGAEGNQPQHF. Written as DNA, the CDR3 is TGTGCCAGCAGTTTGGGGGCTGAGGGCAATCAGCCCCAGCATTTT.

V is TRBV10-3 and J is TRBJ2-2; D is undetermined. Germline V gene sequence: CDR1 ENHRY, CDR2 SYGVKD. Deletions cut 5 bases from V and 1 base from J, with 8 bases between. This CDR3 has 14 residues. This CDR3 is CAISRELNTGELFF. As DNA, the CDR3 is TGTGCCATCAGTAGGGAATTGAACACCGGGGAGCTGTTTTTT.

Points on this clone: Other DNA variants within this sample encode the same CDR3. The rearrangement joins TRBV6-1 to TRBJ1-4; D remains unclear. The V and J ends lost 4 bases and 3 bases respectively, with 6 bases between them. CDR1 is MNHNS, CDR2 SASEGT, per germline. This CDR3 is 13 amino acids long. The CDR3 is CASSGHSNEKLFF. The DNA of the CDR3 is TGTGCCAGCAGTGGACACTCTAATGAAAAACTGTTTTTT.

The rearrangement uses TRBV5-1 and TRBJ2-3; D unresolved. V lost 4 bases to trimming and J lost 2 bases, with 14 bases between them. The CDR3 is 15 amino acids. Germline CDR1 is SGHRS and CDR2 is YFSETQ. As DNA, the CDR3 is TGCGCCAGCAGCCCGAATGGCGACTTCACAGATACGCAGTATTTT. It is translated as CASSPNGDFTDTQYF.

Worth noting for this clone: Other DNA sequences in this specimen translate into the identical CDR3. The chain links TRBV10-3 to TRBJ2-5; D gene uncertain. Trimming took 6 bases from V and 4 from J, leaving 6 bases between them. The germline V gene has CDR1 ENHRY and CDR2 SYGVKD. The CDR3 length is 11 residues. As DNA, the CDR3 is TGTGCCATCAGCGCTGGAGAGACCCAGTACTTC. It specifies CAISAGETQYF.

This clone was detected only a few times. The gene calls are TRBV18 and TRBJ2-5, with D possibly being TRBD2 (7 bases). The end of the DNA fits TRBJ2-7 better, so the J call may be wrong. The germline V gene encodes CDR1 KGHSH and CDR2 LQKENI. CDR3 length: 15 amino acids. The CDR3 is CASSPPGQGRGEQYF. The CDR3 coding sequence is TGTGCCAGCTCACCACCCGGGCAGGGGAGGGGCGAGCAGTACTTC.

The genes are TRBV18 and TRBJ1-2, with no clear D. This CDR3 is built from 14 residues. Per the germline V gene, CDR1 is KGHSH and CDR2 is LQKENI. Trimming stripped 5 bases from V and 4 bases from J, with 14 bases between. The CDR3 DNA reads TGTGCCAGCTCATCGGCACCAGAGATCTATGGCTACACCTTC. Protein product: CASSSAPEIYGYTF. Combining the CDR3 with reference TRBV18 and TRBJ1-2 gives the whole variable domain NAGVMQNPRHLVRRRGQEARLRCSPMKGHSHVYWYRQLPEEGLKFMVYLQKENIIDESGMPKERFSAEFPKEGPSILRIQQVVRGDSAAYFCASSSAPEIYGYTFGSGTRLTVV.

This CDR3 reads CASSPGYGNEQFF. CDR3 DNA: TGTGCCAGCTCACCGGGGTACGGCAATGAGCAGTTCTTC. The chain recombines TRBV18 with TRBJ2-1; no definite D call. The CDR3 runs 13 residues. The V gene lost 3 bases and the J gene lost 6 bases, with 9 bases spanning the gap. Germline V gives CDR1 KGHSH, CDR2 LQKENI.

This clone has only one observation. The chain uses TRBV29-1 and TRBJ2-7; 7 nucleotides align to TRBD1. With 7 bases clipped from V and 0 bases from J, the junction kept 6 bases outside the gene matches. The length of the CDR3 is 13 residues. Germline lookup yields CDR1 SQVTM and CDR2 ANQGSEA. The CDR3 protein is CSARQGASYEQYF. The DNA for the CDR3 is TGCAGCGCCAGACAGGGAGCCTCCTACGAGCAGTACTTC.

The chain employs TRBV18 and TRBJ2-3; TRBD2 aligns across 12 bases. Losses at the gene ends were 4 bases for V and 2 bases for J; bases not matched to a gene: 4. The CDR3 length is 16 residues. Per germline, CDR1 KGHSH and CDR2 LQKENI. The CDR3 here is CASSLRLAGDTDTQYF. As DNA, the CDR3 is TGTGCCAGCTCACTACGACTAGCGGGGGACACAGATACGCAGTATTTT.

Only a few counts were recorded for this clone. A much larger clone differs by one base, so this may be a read error. In the same sample, other DNA sequences code for this CDR3. The chain couples TRBV20-1 to TRBJ2-5, with a possible D match to TRBD1 (5 bases). The V and J ends lost 3 bases and 3 bases respectively, with 5 bases between them. This CDR3 is 11 amino acids long. Germline V gene data show CDR1 as DFQATT and CDR2 as SNEGSKA (reference sequence). The CDR3 spells CSARTEETQYF. The CDR3 bases are TGCAGTGCTAGGACAGAAGAGACCCAGTACTTC.

This chain connects TRBV5-6 to TRBJ2-1, with TRBD2 identical over 10 bases. This CDR3 is 17 amino acids long. In germline, CDR1 is SGHDT, CDR2 YYEEEE. The junction had 11 bases not matched to a gene; V was cut back by 0 bases and J by 8 bases. The CDR3 region is CASSLVLAGPRSDEQFF. DNA of the CDR3: TGTGCCAGCAGCTTGGTACTAGCGGGACCCCGGTCGGATGAGCAGTTCTTC.

This chain connects TRBV19 to TRBJ1-1; TRBD1 matches at 9 bases. The CDR3 is 15 residues long. The V segment lost 5 bases and the J segment 1 base; nucleotides outside the gene matches: 5. Looked up from germline, CDR1 is LNHDA and CDR2 is SQIVND (reference sequence). The chain's CDR3 is CASSPRTGENTEAFF. The CDR3 region has the DNA TGTGCCAGTAGTCCCCGGACAGGGGAGAACACTGAAGCTTTCTTT.